This T cell receptor beta chain comes out of a study of shared clonotypes between healthy human individuals. Profiling relied on immunoSEQ multiplex PCR, and the TCRdb table lists in-frame clones only, not all of them. The repertoire has more than 400,000 clones, roughly 95% of them found once; the top ten carry under 0.065%. In the case of this clone: The sample holds other DNA sequences that translate to the same CDR3.

Trimming removed 2 bases from V and 2 bases from J, with 6 bases in between. This CDR3 is 13 amino acids long. The germline CDR1 and CDR2 sequences are KGHSH and LQKENI. The chain links TRBV18 to TRBJ2-5, with D possibly being TRBD2 (6 bases). This TCR was recovered from a woman aged 25-40 years in good health. Sample: naive CD4+ T cells sorted from blood. Sample subset: CD45RA+ positively selected. CDR3 sequence reads: CASSPGTQETQYF. The CDR3 region has the DNA TGTGCCAGCTCACCAGGGACTCAAGAGACCCAGTACTTC.